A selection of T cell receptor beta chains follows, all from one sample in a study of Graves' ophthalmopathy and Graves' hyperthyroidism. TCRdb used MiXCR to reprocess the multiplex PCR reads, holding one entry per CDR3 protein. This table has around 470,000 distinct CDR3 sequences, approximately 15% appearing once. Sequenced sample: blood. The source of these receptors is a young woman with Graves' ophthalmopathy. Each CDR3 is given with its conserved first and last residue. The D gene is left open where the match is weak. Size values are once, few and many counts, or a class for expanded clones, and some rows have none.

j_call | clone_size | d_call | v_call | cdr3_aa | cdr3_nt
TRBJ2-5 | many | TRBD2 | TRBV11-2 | CASSTREGETQYF | TGTGCCAGCAGCACCCGGGAGGGGGAGACCCAGTACTTC
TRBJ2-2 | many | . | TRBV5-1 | CASSSPSRVSANTGELFF | TGCGCCAGCAGCTCGCCCTCCAGGGTTTCCGCGAACACCGGGGAGCTGTTTTTT
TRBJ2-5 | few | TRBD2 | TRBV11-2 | CASSLDRSGETQYF | TGTGCCAGCAGCTTAGATCGTAGCGGGGAGACCCAGTACTTC
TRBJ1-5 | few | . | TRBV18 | CASSPKVGQPQHF | TGTGCCAGCTCACCAAAGGTTGGTCAGCCCCAGCATTTT
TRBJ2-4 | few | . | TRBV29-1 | CSVEDLWDLGNIQYF | TGCAGCGTTGAAGATCTATGGGACCTCGGGAACATTCAGTACTTC
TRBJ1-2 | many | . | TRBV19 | CASSIRGDGYTF | TGTGCCAGTAGTATACGGGGAGATGGCTACACCTTC
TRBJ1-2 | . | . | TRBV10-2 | CASSDPGERDGYTF | TGCGCCAGCAGTGACCCAGGGGAAAGGGATGGCTACACCTTC
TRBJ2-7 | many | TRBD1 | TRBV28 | CASSLGDRVAYEQYF | TGTGCCAGCAGTTTAGGGGACAGGGTTGCCTACGAGCAGTACTTC
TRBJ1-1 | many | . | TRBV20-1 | CSALRGGSTEAFF | TGCAGTGCTCTCAGGGGTGGGTCCACTGAAGCTTTCTTT
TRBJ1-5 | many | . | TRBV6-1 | CASSHTGNSNQPQHF | TGTGCCAGCAGTCATACAGGGAATAGCAATCAGCCCCAGCATTTT
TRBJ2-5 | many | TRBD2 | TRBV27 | CASSLTTSGEQETQYF | TGTGCCAGCAGTTTAACGACTAGCGGGGAACAAGAGACCCAGTACTTC
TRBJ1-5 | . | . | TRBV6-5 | CASSLAISNQPQHF | TGTGCCAGCAGTTTGGCCATTAGCAATCAGCCCCAGCATTTT
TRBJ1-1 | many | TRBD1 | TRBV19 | CASSIDQADRDRGTEAFF | TGTGCCAGTAGTATAGATCAGGCGGACAGGGATCGAGGCACTGAAGCTTTCTTT
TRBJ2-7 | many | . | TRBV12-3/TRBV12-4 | CASSDADYPYEQYF | TGTGCCAGCAGTGACGCGGACTACCCGTACGAGCAGTACTTC
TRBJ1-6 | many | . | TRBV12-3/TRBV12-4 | CASSFGDGNGSPLHF | TGTGCCAGCAGTTTTGGAGACGGGAATGGTTCACCCCTCCACTTT
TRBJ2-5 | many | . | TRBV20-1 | CSASLQGPVRETQYF | TGCAGTGCTAGTCTTCAGGGTCCGGTACGAGAGACCCAGTACTTC
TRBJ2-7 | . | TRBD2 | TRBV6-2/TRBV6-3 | CASSYWSPSGRASFDYEQYF | TGTGCCAGCAGTTACTGGTCTCCTAGCGGGAGGGCCAGCTTTGACTACGAGCAGTACTTC
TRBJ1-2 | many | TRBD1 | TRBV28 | CASSLPGTGSYGYTF | TGTGCCAGCAGCCTTCCCGGGACAGGGAGTTATGGCTACACCTTC
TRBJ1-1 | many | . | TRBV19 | CASRWPGTEAFF | TGTGCCAGTAGGTGGCCGGGCACTGAAGCTTTCTTT
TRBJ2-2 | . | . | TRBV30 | CAWGLETGELFF | TGTGCCTGGGGTCTGGAGACCGGGGAGCTGTTTTTT
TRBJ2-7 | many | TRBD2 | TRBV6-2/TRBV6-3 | CASSPLAGGADEQYF | TGTGCCAGCAGTCCACTAGCGGGAGGAGCGGACGAGCAGTACTTC
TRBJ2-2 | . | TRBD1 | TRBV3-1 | CASSPSGQGFSSGELFF | TGTGCCAGCAGCCCCAGCGGACAGGGTTTTAGTAGCGGGGAGCTGTTTTTT
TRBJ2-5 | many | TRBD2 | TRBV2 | CASSGVSGFQETQYF | TGTGCCAGCAGTGGGGTTAGCGGGTTCCAAGAGACCCAGTACTTC
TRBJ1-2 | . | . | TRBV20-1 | CSAREGGLYGYTF | TGCAGTGCTAGAGAAGGGGGTCTCTATGGCTACACCTTC
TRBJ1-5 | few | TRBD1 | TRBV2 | CASSEWDRGRQPQHF | TGTGCCAGCAGTGAATGGGACAGGGGGCGACAGCCCCAGCATTTT
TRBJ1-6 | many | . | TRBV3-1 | CASSHGGSPLHF | TGTGCCAGCAGCCACGGGGGTTCACCCCTCCACTTT
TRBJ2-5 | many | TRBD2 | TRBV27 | CASSLNGGGGETQYF | TGTGCCAGCAGTTTAAACGGCGGGGGAGGAGAGACCCAGTACTTC
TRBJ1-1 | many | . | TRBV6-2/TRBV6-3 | CASSYSTRERPLTATEAFF | TGTGCCAGCAGTTACTCCACCCGAGAGCGACCGTTGACGGCCACTGAAGCTTTCTTT
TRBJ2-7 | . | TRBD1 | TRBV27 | CASSSTLGTGGGEEQYF | TGTGCCAGCAGTTCGACCCTCGGGACAGGGGGGGGGGAAGAGCAGTACTTC
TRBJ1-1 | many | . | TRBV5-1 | CASSFQGKMNTEAFF | TGCGCCAGCAGCTTCCAGGGAAAAATGAACACTGAAGCTTTCTTT
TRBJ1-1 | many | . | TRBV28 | CASITRTRSNTEAFF | TGTGCCAGCATCACCAGGACCCGAAGCAACACTGAAGCTTTCTTT
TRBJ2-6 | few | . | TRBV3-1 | CASSPWKGRNRNSGANVLTF | TGTGCCAGCAGCCCGTGGAAGGGGAGGAACCGAAACTCTGGGGCCAACGTCCTGACTTTC
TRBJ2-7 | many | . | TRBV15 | CATSRDRVQGSYEQYF | TGTGCCACCAGCAGAGATCGTGTGCAAGGGTCCTACGAGCAGTACTTC
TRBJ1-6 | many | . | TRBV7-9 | CASSLGAEPPLHF | TGTGCCAGCAGCTTGGGGGCAGAACCACCCCTCCACTTT
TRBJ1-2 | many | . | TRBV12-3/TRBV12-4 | CASTKGVPSEGYTF | TGTGCCAGCACGAAGGGGGTCCCTTCGGAGGGCTACACCTTC
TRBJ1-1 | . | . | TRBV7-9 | CASSLAAGETEAFF | TGTGCCAGCAGCTTAGCGGCAGGGGAAACTGAAGCTTTCTTT
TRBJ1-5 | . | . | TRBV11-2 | CASSLDGRLSNQPQHF | TGTGCCAGCAGCTTAGACGGCAGACTGAGCAATCAGCCCCAGCATTTT
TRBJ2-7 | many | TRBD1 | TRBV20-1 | CSASGQEPYEQYF | TGCAGTGCTAGTGGACAGGAACCCTACGAGCAGTACTTC
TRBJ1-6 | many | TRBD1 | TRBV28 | CASRGAGQEFLPLHF | TGTGCCAGCAGGGGAGCGGGACAGGAGTTTCTTCCCCTCCACTTT
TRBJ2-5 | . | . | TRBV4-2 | CASSQKTAPSLTRETQYF | TGTGCCAGCAGCCAGAAAACGGCTCCGAGCCTGACGAGGGAGACCCAGTACTTC
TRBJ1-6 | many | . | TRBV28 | CASSLRAAGVLNSPLHF | TGTGCCAGCAGTTTAAGGGCGGCAGGGGTTCTCAATTCACCCCTCCACTTT
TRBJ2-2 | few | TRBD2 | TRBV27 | CASSFSGLAGGNTGELFF | TGTGCCAGCAGTTTCTCAGGACTAGCGGGGGGGAACACCGGGGAGCTGTTTTTT
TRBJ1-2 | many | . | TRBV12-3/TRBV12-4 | CASSLWFGGQGYTF | TGTGCCAGCAGTTTATGGTTTGGCGGTCAAGGCTACACCTTC
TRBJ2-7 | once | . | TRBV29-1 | CSVEDPGYEQYF | TGCAGCGTTGAAGATCCCGGGTACGAGCAGTACTTC
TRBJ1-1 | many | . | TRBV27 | CASTSSPSRRLNTEAFF | TGTGCCAGCACTTCGAGCCCTTCAAGACGGTTGAACACTGAAGCTTTCTTT
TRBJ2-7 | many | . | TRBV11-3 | CASRPSHSGVEQYF | TGTGCCAGCAGACCGAGCCATTCAGGGGTCGAGCAGTACTTC
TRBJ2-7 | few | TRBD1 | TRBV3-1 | CASSYDLTGVQYF | TGTGCCAGCAGTTACGATCTGACAGGGGTGCAGTACTTC
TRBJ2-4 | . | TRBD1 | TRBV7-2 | CASSSTGTGNNIQYF | TGTGCCAGCAGCTCTACCGGGACAGGGAACAACATTCAGTACTTC
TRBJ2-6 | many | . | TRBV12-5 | CASGLGSGSGANVLTF | TGTGCTAGTGGTTTGGGGTCGGGCTCTGGGGCCAACGTCCTGACTTTC
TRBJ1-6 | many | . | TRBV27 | CASRYQGQYSPLHF | TGTGCCAGCAGATACCAGGGGCAGTATTCACCCCTCCACTTT